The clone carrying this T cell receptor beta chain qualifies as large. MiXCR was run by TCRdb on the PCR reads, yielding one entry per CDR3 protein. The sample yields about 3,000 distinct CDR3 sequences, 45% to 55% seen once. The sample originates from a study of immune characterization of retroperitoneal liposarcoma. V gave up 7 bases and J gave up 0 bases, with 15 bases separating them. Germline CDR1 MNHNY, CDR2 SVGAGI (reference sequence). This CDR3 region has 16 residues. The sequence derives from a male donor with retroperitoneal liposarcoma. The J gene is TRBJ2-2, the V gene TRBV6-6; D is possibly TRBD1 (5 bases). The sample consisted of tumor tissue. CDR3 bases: TGTGCCAGCAAGGGTGGGGCAGCAACGAACACCGGGGAGCTGTTTTTT. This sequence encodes CASKGGAATNTGELFF.